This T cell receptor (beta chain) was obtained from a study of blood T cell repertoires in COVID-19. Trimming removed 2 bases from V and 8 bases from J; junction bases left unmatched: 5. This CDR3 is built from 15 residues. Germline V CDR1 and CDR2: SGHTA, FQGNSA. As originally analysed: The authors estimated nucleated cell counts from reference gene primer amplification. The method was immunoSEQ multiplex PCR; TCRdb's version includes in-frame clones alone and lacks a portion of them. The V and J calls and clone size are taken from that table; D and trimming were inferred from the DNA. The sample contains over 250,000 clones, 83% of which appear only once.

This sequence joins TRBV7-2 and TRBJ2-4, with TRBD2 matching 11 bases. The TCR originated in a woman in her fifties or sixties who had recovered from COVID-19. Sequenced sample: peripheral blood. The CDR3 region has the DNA TGTGCCAGCAGCTTACAAACTAGCGGGAGCGACATTCAGTACTTC. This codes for CASSLQTSGSDIQYF.